This T cell receptor (beta chain) appears in the sequencing data of a study of blood T cells in healthy people across ages. Study-level information: Template switching captured about one barcoded beta molecule per two T cells.

Each sample yielded at least 5 micrograms of PBMC total RNA. Trimming took off 5 bases at V and 1 base at J, with 12 bases between the two ends. Germline lookup yields CDR1 SGHTA and CDR2 FQGNSA. CDR3 length equals 14 residues. This clonotype was detected a few times. Its antigen is currently unknown. Study outcomes and limitations: Possibly, changes in expanded clonotypes were confounded because donor CMV status was unknown. It was held that the diversity estimates obtained from one million T cells were underestimates.

Then a second PCR, running roughly 7 to 11 cycles, was carried out with a sample-barcoded 5' primer and a J-beta primer mix. TCRdb reprocessed the 5' RACE reads via MiXCR and lists one record per CDR3 protein. The sample shows 1,500,000 or so distinct CDR3 sequences, approximately 43% of them seen only once. This receptor was obtained from a woman aged 18-30 years in good health. The sample consisted of blood. This chain links TRBV7-2 with TRBJ2-7, with D unclear. The chain's CDR3 is CASSPQVGSYEQYF. In DNA, the CDR3 is TGTGCCAGCAGCCCCCAGGTGGGATCCTACGAGCAGTACTTC.